The T cell receptor (beta chain) described here comes from a study of cytomegalovirus exposure and HLA in healthy donors (dated by TCRdb to 2016 to 2017). For context, the study as a whole: In an earlier analysis of some 610 of the donors, 276 Gb of sequence data and some 100 million unique TCR beta sequences from about 179 million T cells were reported. Class I and class II HLA loci were covered by the typing at four-digit resolution. The study aimed to test whether signatures of past pathogen exposure could be identified by cataloging public T cell receptors. The number of donors typed differed by locus, with about 629-640 for A, B, C, DRB1 and DQB1, roughly 520 for DQA1, about 610 for DPA1, and 400 to 490 for DPB1. Roughly 5 DR-DQ haplotypes were treated as single units for association and clustering because of strong linkage in the cohort. An earlier analysis of 450 to 750 of the donors used high-throughput TCR beta sequencing to judge whether each TCR beta V gene segment behaved as functional or pseudogenic. Alongside the repertoire data, information on donor age, sex, ethnicity and CMV serostatus was compiled. A later analysis re-analyzed previously published TCR beta repertoires from about 600 donors and added high-resolution HLA genotyping to study TCR occurrence patterns. High-throughput TCR immunosequencing, statistical association of individual TCRs with disease status, and machine learning were combined to predict cytomegalovirus infection status. In a later genetic analysis, genome-wide SNP genotypes for about 55% of the roughly 700 donors were used, and that subset was treated as a discovery cohort. In the later analysis, no new phenotypic data were used to find candidate immune exposures; instead, reliance was placed on TCR beta sequences and their occurrence across donors. Approximately 300 gigabases of sequencing data and 70 million to 100 million unique TCR sequences made up an early release that covered fewer than 650 HLA-typed donors. Among about 400 genotyped donors of the cohort, an average of around 240,000 unique TCR beta nucleotide sequences was sequenced per donor, of which 15% to 20% were non-productive. The study profiled the T cell repertoires of 500 to 800 subjects by immunosequencing and related them to cytomegalovirus serostatus. Besides the first cohort of hundreds of subjects, a separate validation cohort made up of roughly 120 different subjects was used. Among the roughly 400 genotyped donors, 81% belonged to the genetic ancestry cluster associated with self-reported Caucasian donors. All discovery cohort repertoires had been generated on a single sequencing platform.

This clone was detected a few times. Its antigen specificity is not known. No clone much larger than this one lies a single base away; base qualities are absent. CDR1 is given as SGHTA and CDR2 as FQGNSA, both from the germline V gene. Trimming accounts for 7 bases at V and 1 base at J, while the number of junction bases matched to no gene is 4. The CDR3 starts with the cysteine, ends with the phenylalanine, and has 13 residues. Kept here is only the CDR3 DNA, which spans 39 bases and is read in frame from base 1. The study at large found these results: Three of the identified cytomegalovirus-associated TCR beta chains were confirmed in vitro to be specific for cytomegalovirus antigens. A total of 150 to 200 TCR beta chains were listed by the study as associated with cytomegalovirus. Most TCR sequences were observed very rarely across donors, whereas some public TCRs were present in many individuals. Roughly uniform sequencing depth across donors was assumed in presence/absence analyses, although this assumption may not hold. The 87-base-pair reads could not distinguish some IMGT-functional V segments, including TRBV6-2 and TRBV6-3, so those segments were excluded. For the cohort, immune exposure information was limited to CMV serostatus. The classifier was reported to diagnose cytomegalovirus status with high specificity and sensitivity in both the original cohort and the validation cohort. According to a later analysis, most CMV-associated TCR beta chains appeared to be HLA-restricted, and the HLA associations seemed to be driven largely by CMV exposure. According to the authors, the approach could potentially be generalized to other disease states and immunological phenotypes. A further reported finding was that TCR beta sequences accurately predicted the HLA-A and HLA-B alleles for most subjects in the first cohort. When HLA alleles, especially DR and DQ, strongly co-occurred, attributing TCR associations to individual alleles was difficult. A group of highly shared sequence variants was considered likely to be a technical artifact of the sequencing pipeline. Only TCR beta chains were sequenced in this cohort, and the absence of alpha or paired-chain data limited detectable features. In a later analysis, HLA-associated TCR beta chains showed more clonal expansion and lower generation probabilities than non-associated chains that were equally common. In a later genetic analysis, fewer N-insertions in productive TCRs were reported among donors in an Asian-associated ancestry cluster than the approximately 710-donor mean. Correlated functional status among segregating V segments might be attributable to linkage disequilibrium, but an unknown experimental factor could not be ruled out. In a later analysis, TCR association rates were found to vary across HLA loci, with the most associated TCRs seen for DRB1 alleles and the fewest for HLA-C alleles. Several of the top co-occurrence clusters appeared to be linked to parvovirus B19, influenza, CMV and Epstein-Barr virus, according to a later analysis. In an earlier analysis of about 600 of the donors, most TCR beta V segments appeared in productive rearrangements about 87% or about 30% of the time, broadly matching IMGT annotations. Because counts were too low, some 16 rarely observed V segments, including chromosome 9 orphons, were excluded from the earlier analysis of some 590 of the donors. V-gene and J-gene trimming of TCR beta chains was associated with a missense DCLRE1C variant in a later genetic analysis, and the association was replicated in an independent cohort. Because HLA typing was missing for some donors at each locus, association tests included only the typed subset. A later analysis associated about 16,000 TCR beta sequences with specific HLA alleles at a false discovery rate of 0.05.

The cohort was made up of around 720 healthy bone marrow donors. At the time of sampling, every cohort member was nominally healthy, though immune exposures that went unrecorded were likely present. The donor was CMV seropositive and was included in the group of 250 to 300 seropositive cohort members. Each donor provided a peripheral blood sample, and peripheral blood mononuclear cells were used for TCR beta sequencing. Genomic DNA extraction from the blood cell samples was performed with the Qiagen DNeasy Blood Extraction Kit. Libraries came from the immunoSEQ multiplex PCR assay. For the multiplex PCR, a mixture combining 60 forward primers for TCR Vbeta segments and 13 reverse primers for TCR Jbeta segments was used. The CDR3 region of rearranged TCR beta genes was amplified from genomic DNA by a multiplex PCR assay. The Illumina HiSeq System was used to sequence the amplified TCR beta libraries as 87-base-pair reads. Concerning the study's data processing: A later analysis counted some 80 million unique TCR beta chains across the 700 or so repertoires, and some 11 million of these chains were shared by at least two donors. A nearest-neighbor algorithm error-corrected the raw reads and collapsed the reads into unique sequences, merging closely related sequences to remove PCR and sequencing errors. CDR3 sequences were aligned to IMGT reference sequences to assign V, D and J gene segments. Each retained sequence needed at least a six-nucleotide match to both a V gene segment and a J gene segment. A rearrangement counted as productive if the CDR3 had no stop codons and remained in frame with V and J, and every other rearrangement counted as non-productive. Following IMGT convention, CDR3 was defined as the stretch from the second conserved V-encoded cysteine to the conserved J-encoded phenylalanine. Sequences without an unambiguous match to a single V gene segment were excluded from the earlier analysis of about 600 of the donors. An earlier analysis of 500 to 600 of the donors classified V segments as functional when productive rearrangements were above 56.7% and as segregating when the standard deviation between donors was above 5%. To diagnose cytomegalovirus status from the catalog of TCR beta chain sequences, a statistical classification framework was built. In a later analysis, V and J genes were assigned by comparing TCR nucleotide sequences against IMGT/GENE-DB human TR gene sequences. Using the TCRdist pipeline, a later analysis assigned CDR3 sequences along with most-parsimonious VDJ recombination scenarios. In a later analysis, each TCR beta chain was defined by its CDR3 amino acid sequence together with its V-gene family, and reads without a unique V-gene family were excluded. To address suspected cross-contamination and a sequencing artifact, a later analysis removed 450 to 700 highly shared, low-generation-probability nucleotide sequences. For each public chain, a later analysis derived a clonal expansion index from normalized ranks of inferred template counts within each repertoire. In a later analysis, generation probabilities were computed with a VDJ recombination model fitted to out-of-frame rearrangements, and the resulting probabilities were checked against IGoR. Hypergeometric tests were used in a later analysis to score TCR-TCR, TCR-HLA and TCR-CMV co-occurrence, with a repertoire-size bias correction applied to the TCR pairs. In a later analysis, false discovery rates were estimated by permuting HLA or CMV assignments 20 times. In a later analysis, co-occurring TCRs were grouped with DBSCAN, and TCRdist sequence similarity was added when clustering was performed within HLA-allele-positive subsets. For co-occurrence clustering, repertoires with fewer than 30,000 or more than 120,000 public chains were excluded, along with a handful of repertoires with anomalous nucleotide sharing. Held by TCRdb, this immuneACCESS table contains in-frame sequences only and omits some clones. Under half of the omission traces to an unresolved V gene where checked; the cause of the rest is unknown. The V and J calls and the clone size are those of that table, but D and trimming were determined from the DNA. The sample table contains about 120,000 clones; only one count was recorded for 55% to 65% of them. The top ten hold approximately 11% of the sample.

This chain is built from TRBV7-2 and TRBJ2-7, with 7 bases aligning to TRBD2. The sequence was collected from a man between 40 and 49 years old in good health and CMV-seropositive. What was sequenced was PBMCs. The DNA is as follows: TGTGCCAGCAAGCGGGACGGTTCCTACGAGCAGTACTTC. It encodes CASKRDGSYEQYF.